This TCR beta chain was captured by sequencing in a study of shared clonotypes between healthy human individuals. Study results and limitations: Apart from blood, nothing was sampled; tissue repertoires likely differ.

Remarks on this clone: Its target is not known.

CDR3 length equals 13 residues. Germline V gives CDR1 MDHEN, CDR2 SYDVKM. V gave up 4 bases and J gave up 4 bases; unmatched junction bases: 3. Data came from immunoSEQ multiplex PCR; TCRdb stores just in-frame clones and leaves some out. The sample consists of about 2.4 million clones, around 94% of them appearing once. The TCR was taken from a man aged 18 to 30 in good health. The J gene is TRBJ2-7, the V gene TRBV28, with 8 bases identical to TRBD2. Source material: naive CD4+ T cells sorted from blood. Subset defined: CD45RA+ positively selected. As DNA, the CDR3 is TGTGCCAGCAGTTCGGGAGGGGGGTACGAGCAGTACTTC. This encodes CASSSGGGYEQYF.